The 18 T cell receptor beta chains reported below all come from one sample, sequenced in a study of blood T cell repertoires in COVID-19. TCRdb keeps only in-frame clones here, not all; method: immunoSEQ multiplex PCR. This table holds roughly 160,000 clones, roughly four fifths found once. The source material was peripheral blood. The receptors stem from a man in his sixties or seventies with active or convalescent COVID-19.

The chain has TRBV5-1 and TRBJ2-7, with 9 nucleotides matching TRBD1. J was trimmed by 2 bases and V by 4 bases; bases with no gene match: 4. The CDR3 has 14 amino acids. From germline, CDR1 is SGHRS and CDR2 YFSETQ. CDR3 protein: CASSPGQGPYEQYF. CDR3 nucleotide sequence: TGCGCCAGCAGCCCGGGACAGGGACCCTACGAGCAGTACTTC.

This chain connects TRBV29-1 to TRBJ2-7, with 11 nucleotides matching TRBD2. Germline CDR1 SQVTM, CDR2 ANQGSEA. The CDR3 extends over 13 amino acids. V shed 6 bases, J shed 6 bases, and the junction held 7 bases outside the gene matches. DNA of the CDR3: TGCAGCGTAGCTAGCGGGGGGTCCGTCGAGCAGTACTTC. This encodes CSVASGGSVEQYF.

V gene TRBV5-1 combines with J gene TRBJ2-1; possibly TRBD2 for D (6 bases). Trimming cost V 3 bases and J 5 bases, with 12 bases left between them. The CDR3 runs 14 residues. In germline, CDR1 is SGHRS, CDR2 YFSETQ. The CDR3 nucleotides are TGCGCCAGCAGCTCCACTAGCATTAACAATGAGCAGTTCTTC. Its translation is CASSSTSINNEQFF.

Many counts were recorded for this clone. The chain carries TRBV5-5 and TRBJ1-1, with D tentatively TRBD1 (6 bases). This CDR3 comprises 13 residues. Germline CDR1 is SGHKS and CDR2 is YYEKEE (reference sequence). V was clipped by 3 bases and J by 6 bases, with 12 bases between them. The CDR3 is CASSSIYRAEAFF. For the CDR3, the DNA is TGTGCCAGCAGCTCGATCTACAGGGCTGAAGCTTTCTTT.

The CDR3 DNA reads as TGTGCCAGCGGCCCCGGGTACAATCAGCCCCAGCATTTT. Protein product: CASGPGYNQPQHF. This rearrangement joins TRBV6-2 or TRBV6-3 to TRBJ1-5, with no clear D. V shed 8 bases and J shed 3 bases, with 11 bases lying between them. Germline V gene lookup returns CDR1 MNHEY and CDR2 SVGEGT. This CDR3 contains 13 residues.

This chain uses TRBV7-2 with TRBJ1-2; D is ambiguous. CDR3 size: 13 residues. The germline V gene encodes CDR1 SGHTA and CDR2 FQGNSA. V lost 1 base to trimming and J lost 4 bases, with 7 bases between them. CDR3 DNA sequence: TGTGCCAGCAGCTTAGGGTACACCTATGGCTACACCTTC. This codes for CASSLGYTYGYTF.

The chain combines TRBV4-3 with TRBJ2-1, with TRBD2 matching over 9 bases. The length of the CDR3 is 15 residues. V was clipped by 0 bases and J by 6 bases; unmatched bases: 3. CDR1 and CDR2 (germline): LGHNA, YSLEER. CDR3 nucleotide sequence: TGCGCCAGCAGCCAAGAGCGGGGGGGCCCCAATGAGCAGTTCTTC. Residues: CASSQERGGPNEQFF.

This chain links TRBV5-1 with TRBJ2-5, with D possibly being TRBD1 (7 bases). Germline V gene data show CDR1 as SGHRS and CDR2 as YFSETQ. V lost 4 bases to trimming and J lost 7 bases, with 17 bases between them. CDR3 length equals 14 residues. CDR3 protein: CASSLPGGGATQYF. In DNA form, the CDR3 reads TGCGCCAGCAGCCTCCCCGGAGGGGGCGCGACCCAGTACTTC.

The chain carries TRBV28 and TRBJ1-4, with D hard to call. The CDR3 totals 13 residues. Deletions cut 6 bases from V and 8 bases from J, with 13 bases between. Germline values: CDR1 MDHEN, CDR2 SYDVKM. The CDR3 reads CASSRERVEKLFF. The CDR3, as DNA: TGTGCCAGCAGCCGGGAGAGGGTGGAAAAACTGTTTTTT.

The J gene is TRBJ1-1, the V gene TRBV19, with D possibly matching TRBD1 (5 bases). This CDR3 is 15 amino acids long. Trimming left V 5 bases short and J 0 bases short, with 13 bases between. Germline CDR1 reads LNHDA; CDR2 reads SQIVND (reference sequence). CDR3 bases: TGTGCCAGTAGTCAACGGACAAATATGAACACTGAAGCTTTCTTT. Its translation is CASSQRTNMNTEAFF.

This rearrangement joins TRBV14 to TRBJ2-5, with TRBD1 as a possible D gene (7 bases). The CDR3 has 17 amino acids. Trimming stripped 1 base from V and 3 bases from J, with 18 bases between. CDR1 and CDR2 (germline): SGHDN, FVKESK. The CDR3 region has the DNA TGTGCCAGCAGCCAAGCGGGGGACAGACCCGCCAAAGAGACCCAGTACTTC. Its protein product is CASSQAGDRPAKETQYF.

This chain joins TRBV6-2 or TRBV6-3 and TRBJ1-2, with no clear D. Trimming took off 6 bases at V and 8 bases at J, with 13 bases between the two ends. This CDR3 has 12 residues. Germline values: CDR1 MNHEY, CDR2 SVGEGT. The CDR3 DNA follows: TGTGCCAGCAGCCAGAGGGAGGGCGGCTACACCTTC. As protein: CASSQREGGYTF.

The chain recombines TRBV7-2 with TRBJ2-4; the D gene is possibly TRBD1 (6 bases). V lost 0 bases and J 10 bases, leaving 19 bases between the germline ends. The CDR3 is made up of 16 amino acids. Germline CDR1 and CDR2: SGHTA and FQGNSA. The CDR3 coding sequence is TGTGCCAGCAGCTTAGCGGCAGGGGCTGGAGATCAAATTCAGTACTTC. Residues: CASSLAAGAGDQIQYF.

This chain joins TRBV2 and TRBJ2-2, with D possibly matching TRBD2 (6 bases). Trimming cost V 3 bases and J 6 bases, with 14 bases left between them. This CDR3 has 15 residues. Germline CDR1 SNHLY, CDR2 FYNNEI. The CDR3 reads CASSDGRGGAGELFF. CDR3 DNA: TGTGCCAGCAGTGACGGGAGAGGTGGGGCCGGGGAGCTGTTTTTT.

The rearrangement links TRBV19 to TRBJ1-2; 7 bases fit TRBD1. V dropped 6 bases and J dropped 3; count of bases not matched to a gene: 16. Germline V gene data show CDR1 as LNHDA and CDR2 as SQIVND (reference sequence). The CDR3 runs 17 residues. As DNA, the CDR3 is TGTGCCAGTAGCCCCACATCACAGGGGCTAATGGACTATGGCTACACCTTC. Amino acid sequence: CASSPTSQGLMDYGYTF.

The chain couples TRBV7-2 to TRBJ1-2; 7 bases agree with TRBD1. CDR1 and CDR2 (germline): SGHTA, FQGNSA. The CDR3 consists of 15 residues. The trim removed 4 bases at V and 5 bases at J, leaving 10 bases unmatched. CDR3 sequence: CASSSHRGPAYGYTF. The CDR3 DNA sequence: TGTGCCAGCAGCTCCCACAGGGGCCCAGCTTATGGCTACACCTTC.

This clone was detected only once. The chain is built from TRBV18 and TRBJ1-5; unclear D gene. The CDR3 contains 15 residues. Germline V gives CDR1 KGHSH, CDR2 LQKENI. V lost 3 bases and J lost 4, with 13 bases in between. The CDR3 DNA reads TGTGCCAGCTCACCGCGGAGAAATGGAAATCAGCCCCAGCATTTT. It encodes CASSPRRNGNQPQHF.

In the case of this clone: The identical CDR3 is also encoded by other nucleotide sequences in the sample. CDR3 region: CASSYSRLQETQYF. CDR3 nucleotide sequence: TGTGCCAGCAGTTACAGTCGACTTCAAGAGACCCAGTACTTC. The genes are TRBV6-6 and TRBJ2-5, with D unclear. V was trimmed by 2 bases and J by 2 bases, leaving 9 bases between them. From germline, CDR1 is MNHNY and CDR2 SVGAGI (reference sequence). The CDR3 is 14 residues long.